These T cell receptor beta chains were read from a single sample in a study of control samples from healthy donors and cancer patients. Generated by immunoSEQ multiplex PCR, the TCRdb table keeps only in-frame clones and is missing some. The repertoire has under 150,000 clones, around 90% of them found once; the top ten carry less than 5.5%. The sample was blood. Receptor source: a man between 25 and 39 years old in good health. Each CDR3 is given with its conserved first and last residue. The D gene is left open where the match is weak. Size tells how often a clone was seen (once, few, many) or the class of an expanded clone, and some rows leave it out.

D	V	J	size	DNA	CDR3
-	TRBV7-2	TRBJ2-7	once	TGTGCCAGCAGCTCCCAAGGACAGTCCTACGAGCAGTACTTC	CASSSQGQSYEQYF
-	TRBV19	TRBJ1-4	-	TGTGCCAGCATTGGCACGGGGCGTGAAAAACTGTTTTTT	CASIGTGREKLFF
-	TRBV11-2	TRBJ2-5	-	TGTGCCAGCAGCTTAGGACTAAAAGAGACCCAGTACTTC	CASSLGLKETQYF
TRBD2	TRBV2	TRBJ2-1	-	TGTGCCAGCAGTGGGACTAGCGGGGGGGCCAATGAGCAGTTCTTC	CASSGTSGGANEQFF
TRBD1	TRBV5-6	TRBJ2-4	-	TGTGCCAGCAGCTTTAACAGGGGGCATTCGAAAAACATTCAGTACTTC	CASSFNRGHSKNIQYF
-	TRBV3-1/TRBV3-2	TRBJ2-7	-	TGTGCCAGCAGCCAAGGGCACGAGCAGTACTTC	CASSQGHEQYF
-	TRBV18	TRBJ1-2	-	TGTGCCAGCTCACCACGGGGGGAGCGGTATGGCTACACCTTC	CASSPRGERYGYTF
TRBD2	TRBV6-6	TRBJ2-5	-	TGTGCCAGTAGGACTAGCGGTTACCAAGAGACCCAGTACTTC	CASRTSGYQETQYF
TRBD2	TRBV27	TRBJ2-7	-	TGTGCCACCCGAGATGTTGGACTAGCGGGCTACGAGCAGTACTTC	CATRDVGLAGYEQYF
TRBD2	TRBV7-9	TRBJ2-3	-	TGTGCCAGCAGCCCCGGGACTAGCGGCACAGATACGCAGTATTTT	CASSPGTSGTDTQYF
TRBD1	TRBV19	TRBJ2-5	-	TGTGCCAGTACCCGGGGACAGGCAGAGACCCAGTACTTC	CASTRGQAETQYF
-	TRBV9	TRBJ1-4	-	TGTGCCAGCAGCGTAGATGGGACTAAAAATGAAAAACTGTTTTTT	CASSVDGTKNEKLFF
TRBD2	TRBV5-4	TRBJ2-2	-	TGTGCCAGCAGCCCGGGGGGGCGGATTAACACCGGGGAGCTGTTTTTT	CASSPGGRINTGELFF
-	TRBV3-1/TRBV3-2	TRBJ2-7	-	TGTGCCAGCAAATTACGGGGGTCCTACGAGCAGTACTTC	CASKLRGSYEQYF
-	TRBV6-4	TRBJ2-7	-	TGTGCCAGGCACAAGGAGACCTCCTACGAGCAGTACTTC	CARHKETSYEQYF
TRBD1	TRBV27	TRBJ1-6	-	TGTGCCAGCAGTTCGGCGGGACAGGACTATAATTCACCCCTCCACTTT	CASSSAGQDYNSPLHF
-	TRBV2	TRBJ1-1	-	TGTGCCAGCAGTGAAGATGGAGGCGGCACTGAAGCTTTCTTT	CASSEDGGGTEAFF
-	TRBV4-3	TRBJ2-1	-	TGCGCCAGCAGCCGAGACGCGACATACAGCTCCTACAATGAGCAGTTCTTC	CASSRDATYSSYNEQFF
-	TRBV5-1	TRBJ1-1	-	TGCGCCAGCAGCTTGGCAGTAAACACTGAAGCTTTCTTT	CASSLAVNTEAFF
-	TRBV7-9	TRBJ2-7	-	TGTGCCAGCACCCCCCGGGGTACTGGATACGAGCAGTACTTC	CASTPRGTGYEQYF
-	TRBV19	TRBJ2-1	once	TGTGCCAGTAGTCGTGGGCCCCCCTCCTACAATGAGCAGTTCTTC	CASSRGPPSYNEQFF
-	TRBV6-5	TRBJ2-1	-	TGTGCCAGCAGTTGGTTAGGGGGTTCGAATGAGCAGTTCTTC	CASSWLGGSNEQFF